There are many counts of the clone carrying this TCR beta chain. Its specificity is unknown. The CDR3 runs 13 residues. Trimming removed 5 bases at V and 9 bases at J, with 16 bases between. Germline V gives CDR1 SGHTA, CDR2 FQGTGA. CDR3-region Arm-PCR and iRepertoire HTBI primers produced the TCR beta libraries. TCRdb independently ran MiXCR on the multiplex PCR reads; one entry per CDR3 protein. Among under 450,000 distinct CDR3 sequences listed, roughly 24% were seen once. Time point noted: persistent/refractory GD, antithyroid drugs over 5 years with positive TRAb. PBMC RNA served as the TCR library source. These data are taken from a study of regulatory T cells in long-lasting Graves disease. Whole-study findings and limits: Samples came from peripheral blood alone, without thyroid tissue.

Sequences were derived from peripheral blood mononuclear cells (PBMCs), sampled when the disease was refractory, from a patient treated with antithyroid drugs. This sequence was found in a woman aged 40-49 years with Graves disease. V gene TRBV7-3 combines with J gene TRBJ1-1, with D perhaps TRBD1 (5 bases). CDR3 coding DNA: TGTGCCAGCAGCCAAACCCCCGGGGCAAAAGCTTTCTTT. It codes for CASSQTPGAKAFF.